These 5 T cell receptor beta chains were all obtained from the same sample, sequenced in a study of cytomegalovirus exposure and HLA in healthy donors (dated by TCRdb to about 2017). Libraries were built with the immunoSEQ multiplex PCR assay. For the multiplex PCR, a mixture combining 60 forward primers for TCR Vbeta segments and 13 reverse primers for TCR Jbeta segments was used. TCRdb retrieved this table from immuneACCESS and kept in-frame rearrangements only. Not all clones are present; in checked studies, unresolved V genes account for under half, and no reason is known for the remainder. The data table for this sample lists more than 45,000 clones. 12% of the sample rests with the top ten. Sequencing input: PBMCs. These receptors were taken from a woman in her 30s in good health and CMV-seropositive.

CDR3 in amino acids: CASSGGTSAFQETQYF. The CDR3 nucleotides read TGTGCCAGCAGCGGGGGGACTAGCGCATTCCAAGAGACCCAGTACTTC. J is TRBJ2-5 and V is TRBV5-4; the match to TRBD2 covers 10 bases. CDR3 length: 16 amino acids. Looked up from germline, CDR1 is SGHNT and CDR2 is YYREEE (reference sequence). V shed 4 bases, J shed 1 base, and the junction held 7 bases outside the gene matches.

This chain links TRBV2 with TRBJ1-2; TRBD1 matches 12 bases. CDR3 length: 15 residues. Trimming at V came to 6 bases and at J to 8 bases, leaving 10 bases not matched to a gene. Per the germline V gene, CDR1 is SNHLY and CDR2 is FYNNEI. CDR3 region: CASRALGQGARGYTF. For the CDR3, the DNA is TGTGCCAGCAGGGCACTGGGACAGGGGGCGCGGGGCTACACCTTC.

The V and J genes are TRBV4-2 and TRBJ1-1; 10 positions match TRBD1. V gave up 6 bases and J gave up 5 bases; unmatched junction bases: 3. This CDR3 is 13 amino acids long. Germline-derived CDR1 and CDR2 are LGHNA and YNFKEQ. The CDR3 here is CASRWDRGTEAFF. In nucleotides, the CDR3 is TGTGCCAGCAGGTGGGACAGGGGTACTGAAGCTTTCTTT.

J is TRBJ1-2 and V is TRBV5-4; 7 nucleotides agree with TRBD1. The CDR3 length is 13 residues. Germline CDR1 is SGHNT and CDR2 is YYREEE (reference sequence). The V gene end was trimmed by 4 bases and the J gene end by 2 bases; junction bases not matched to a gene: 2. The CDR3 here is CASSRDSNYGYTF. The CDR3 bases are TGTGCCAGCAGCCGGGACAGCAACTATGGCTACACCTTC. The entire variable domain, with the rest obtained from reference TRBV5-4 and TRBJ1-2, is as follows: ETGVTQSPTHLIKTRGQQVTLRCSSQSGHNTVSWYQQALGQGPQFIFQYYREEENGRGNFPPRFSGLQFPNYSSELNVNALELDDSALYLCASSRDSNYGYTFGSGTRLTVV.

On this clone: An end of the junction differs from the germline gene, which may be a read error. The chain couples TRBV30 to TRBJ2-6; TRBD1 might be the D (6 bases). Germline V gene sequence: CDR1 GTSNPN, CDR2 SVGIG (reference sequence). The CDR3 length is 15 residues. The DNA for the CDR3 is TGTGCCGGGAGTGTACAGGGATCTGGGGCCAACGTCCTGACTTTC. It specifies CAGSVQGSGANVLTF.